The entry below gives a single T cell receptor (beta chain) sequence along with its context. The antigen remains unidentified. This specimen comes from a study of cytomegalovirus exposure and HLA in healthy donors. Study-level points and caveats: Sequencing depth across donors, presence/absence analyses assumed, was roughly uniform. When analyzed later, a missense DCLRE1C variant was found to be linked to TCR beta V- and J-gene trimming.

The CDR3 spans 12 residues. Trimming left V 5 bases short and J 0 bases short, with 8 bases between. Germline V gives CDR1 GTSNPN, CDR2 SVGIG (reference sequence). 13 Jbeta primers and 60 Vbeta primers were used for the PCR. TCRdb's table, derived via immunoSEQ multiplex PCR, lists solely in-frame clones and lacks some. The repertoire holds tens of thousands of clones, with 83% as singletons. Sequenced material: PBMCs. The TCR originated in a man aged 25-45 years in good health and CMV-seronegative. V usage is TRBV30 and J usage is TRBJ2-7; weak D call: TRBD2 (7 bases). This chain's CDR3 is CAWGGASYEQYF. The CDR3 nucleotides are TGTGCCTGGGGGGGGGCCTCCTACGAGCAGTACTTC.